This section outlines one TCR beta chain sequence together with its context. These data originate in a study of cytomegalovirus exposure and HLA in healthy donors. Amplification used 60 Vbeta primers and 13 Jbeta primers. Data came from immunoSEQ multiplex PCR; TCRdb stores just in-frame clones and leaves some out. The sample includes 180,000 or so clones, 81% of them seen just once. This receptor was obtained from a woman between 18 and 29 years old in good health and CMV-seropositive. The sequencing input was PBMCs.

As DNA, the CDR3 is TGCGCCAGCAGCCAAGCGACAGGGGGCTACGAGCAGTACTTC. Encoded protein: CASSQATGGYEQYF. The chain is built from TRBV4-3 and TRBJ2-7; 9 bases fit TRBD1. The germline V gene has CDR1 LGHNA and CDR2 YSLEER. There are 14 residues in the CDR3. The V and J ends lost 1 base and 3 bases, in that order; junction bases with no gene match: 1.